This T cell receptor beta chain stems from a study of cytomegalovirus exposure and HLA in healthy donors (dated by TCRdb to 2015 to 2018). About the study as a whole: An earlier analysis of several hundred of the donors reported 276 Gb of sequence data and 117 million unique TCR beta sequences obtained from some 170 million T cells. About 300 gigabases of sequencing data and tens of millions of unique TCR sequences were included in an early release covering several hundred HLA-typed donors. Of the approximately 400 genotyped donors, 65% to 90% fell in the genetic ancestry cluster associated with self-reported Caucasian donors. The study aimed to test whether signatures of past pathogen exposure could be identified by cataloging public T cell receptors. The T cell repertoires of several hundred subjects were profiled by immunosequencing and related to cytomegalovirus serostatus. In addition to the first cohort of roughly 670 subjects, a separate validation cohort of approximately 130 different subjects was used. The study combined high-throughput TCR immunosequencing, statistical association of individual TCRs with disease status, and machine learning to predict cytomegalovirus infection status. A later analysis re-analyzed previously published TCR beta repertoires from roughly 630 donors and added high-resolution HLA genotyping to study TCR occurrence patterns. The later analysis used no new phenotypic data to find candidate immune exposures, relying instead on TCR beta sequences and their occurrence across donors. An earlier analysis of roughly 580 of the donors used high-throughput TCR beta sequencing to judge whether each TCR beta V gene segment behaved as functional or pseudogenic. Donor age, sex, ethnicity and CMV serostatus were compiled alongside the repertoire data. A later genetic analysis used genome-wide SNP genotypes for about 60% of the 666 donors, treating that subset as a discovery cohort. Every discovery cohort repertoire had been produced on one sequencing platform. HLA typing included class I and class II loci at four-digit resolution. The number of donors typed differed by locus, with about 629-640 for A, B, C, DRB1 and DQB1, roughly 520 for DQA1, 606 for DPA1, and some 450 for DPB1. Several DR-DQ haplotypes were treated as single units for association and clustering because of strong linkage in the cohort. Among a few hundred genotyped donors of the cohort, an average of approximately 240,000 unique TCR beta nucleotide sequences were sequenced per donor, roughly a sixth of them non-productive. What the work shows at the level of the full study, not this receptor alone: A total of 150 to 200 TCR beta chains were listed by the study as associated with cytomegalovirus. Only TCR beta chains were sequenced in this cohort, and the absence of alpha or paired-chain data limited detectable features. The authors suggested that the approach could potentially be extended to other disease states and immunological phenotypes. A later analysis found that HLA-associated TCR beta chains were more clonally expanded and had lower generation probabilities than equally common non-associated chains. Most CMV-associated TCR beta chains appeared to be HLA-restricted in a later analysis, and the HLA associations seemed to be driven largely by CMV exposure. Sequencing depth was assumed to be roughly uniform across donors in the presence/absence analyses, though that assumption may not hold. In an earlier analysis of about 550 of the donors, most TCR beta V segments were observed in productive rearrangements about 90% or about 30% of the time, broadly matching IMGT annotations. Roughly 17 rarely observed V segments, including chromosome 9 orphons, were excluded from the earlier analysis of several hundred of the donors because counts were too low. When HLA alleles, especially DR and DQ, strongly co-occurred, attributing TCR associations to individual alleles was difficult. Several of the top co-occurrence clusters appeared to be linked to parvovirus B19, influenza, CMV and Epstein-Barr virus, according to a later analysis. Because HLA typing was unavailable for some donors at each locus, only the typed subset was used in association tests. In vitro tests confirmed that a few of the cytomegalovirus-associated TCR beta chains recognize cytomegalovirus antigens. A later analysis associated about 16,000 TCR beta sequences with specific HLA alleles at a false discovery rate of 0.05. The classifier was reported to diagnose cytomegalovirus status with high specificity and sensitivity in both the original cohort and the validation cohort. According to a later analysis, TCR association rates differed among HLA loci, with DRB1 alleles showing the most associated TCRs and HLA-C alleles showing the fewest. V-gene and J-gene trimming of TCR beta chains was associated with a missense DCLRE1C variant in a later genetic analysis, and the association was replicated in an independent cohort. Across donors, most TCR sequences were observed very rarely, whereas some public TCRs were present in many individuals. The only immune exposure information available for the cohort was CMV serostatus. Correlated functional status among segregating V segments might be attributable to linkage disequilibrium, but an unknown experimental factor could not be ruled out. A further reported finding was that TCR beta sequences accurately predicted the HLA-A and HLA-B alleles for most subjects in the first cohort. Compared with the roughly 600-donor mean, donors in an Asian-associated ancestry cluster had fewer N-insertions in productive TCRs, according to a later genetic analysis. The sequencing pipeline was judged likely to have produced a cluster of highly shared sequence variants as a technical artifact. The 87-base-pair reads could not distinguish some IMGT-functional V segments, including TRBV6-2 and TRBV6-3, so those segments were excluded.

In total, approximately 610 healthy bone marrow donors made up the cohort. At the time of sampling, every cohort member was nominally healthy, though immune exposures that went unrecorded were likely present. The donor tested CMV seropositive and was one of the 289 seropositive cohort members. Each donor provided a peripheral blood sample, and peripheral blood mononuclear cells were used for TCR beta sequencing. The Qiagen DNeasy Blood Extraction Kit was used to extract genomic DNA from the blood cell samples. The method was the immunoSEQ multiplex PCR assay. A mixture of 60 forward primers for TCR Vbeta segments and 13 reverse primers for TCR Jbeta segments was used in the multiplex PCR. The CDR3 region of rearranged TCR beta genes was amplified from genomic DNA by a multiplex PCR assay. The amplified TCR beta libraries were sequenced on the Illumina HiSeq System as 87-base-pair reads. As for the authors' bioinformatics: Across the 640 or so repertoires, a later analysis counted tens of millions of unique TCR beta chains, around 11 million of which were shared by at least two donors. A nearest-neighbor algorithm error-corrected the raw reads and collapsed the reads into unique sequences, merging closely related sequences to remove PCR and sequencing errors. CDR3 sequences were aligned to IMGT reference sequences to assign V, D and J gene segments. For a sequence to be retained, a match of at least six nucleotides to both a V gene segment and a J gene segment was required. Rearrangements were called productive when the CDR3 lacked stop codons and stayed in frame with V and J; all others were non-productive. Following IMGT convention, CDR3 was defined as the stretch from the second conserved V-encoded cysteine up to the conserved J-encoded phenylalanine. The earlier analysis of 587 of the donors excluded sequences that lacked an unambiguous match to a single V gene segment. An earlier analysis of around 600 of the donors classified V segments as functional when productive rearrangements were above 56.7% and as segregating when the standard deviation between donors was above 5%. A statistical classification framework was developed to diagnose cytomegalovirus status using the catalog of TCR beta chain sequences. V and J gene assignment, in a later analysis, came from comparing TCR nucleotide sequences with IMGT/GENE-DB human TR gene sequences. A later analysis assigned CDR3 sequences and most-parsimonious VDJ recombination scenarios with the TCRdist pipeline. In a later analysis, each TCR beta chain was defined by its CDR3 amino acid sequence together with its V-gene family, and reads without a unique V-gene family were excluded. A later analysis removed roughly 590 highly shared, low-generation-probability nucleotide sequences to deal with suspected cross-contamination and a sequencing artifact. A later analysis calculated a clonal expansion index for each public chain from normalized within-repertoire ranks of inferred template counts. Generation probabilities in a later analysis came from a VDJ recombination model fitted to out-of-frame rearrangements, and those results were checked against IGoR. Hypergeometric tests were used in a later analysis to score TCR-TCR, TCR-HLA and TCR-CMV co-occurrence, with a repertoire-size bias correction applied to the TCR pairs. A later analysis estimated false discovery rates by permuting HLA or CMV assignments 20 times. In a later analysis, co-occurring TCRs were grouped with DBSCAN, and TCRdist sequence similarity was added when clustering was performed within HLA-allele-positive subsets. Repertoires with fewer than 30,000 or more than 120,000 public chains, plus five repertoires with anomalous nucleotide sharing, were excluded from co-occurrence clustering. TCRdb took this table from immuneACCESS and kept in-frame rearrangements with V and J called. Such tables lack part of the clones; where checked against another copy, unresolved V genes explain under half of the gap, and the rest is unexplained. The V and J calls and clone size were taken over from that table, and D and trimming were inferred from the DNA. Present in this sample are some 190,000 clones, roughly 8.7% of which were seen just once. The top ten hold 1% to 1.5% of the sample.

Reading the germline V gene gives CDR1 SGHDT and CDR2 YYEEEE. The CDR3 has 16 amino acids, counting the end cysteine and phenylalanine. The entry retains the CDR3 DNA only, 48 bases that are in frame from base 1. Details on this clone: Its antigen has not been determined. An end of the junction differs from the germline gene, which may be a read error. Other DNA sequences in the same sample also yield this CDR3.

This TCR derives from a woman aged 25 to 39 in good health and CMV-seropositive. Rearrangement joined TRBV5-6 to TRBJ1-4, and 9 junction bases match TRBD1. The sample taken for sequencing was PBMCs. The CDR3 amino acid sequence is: CASSEGQGINYEKLFF. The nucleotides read TGTGCCAGCAGCGAAGGACAGGGGATCAATTATGAAAAGCTGTTTTTT.